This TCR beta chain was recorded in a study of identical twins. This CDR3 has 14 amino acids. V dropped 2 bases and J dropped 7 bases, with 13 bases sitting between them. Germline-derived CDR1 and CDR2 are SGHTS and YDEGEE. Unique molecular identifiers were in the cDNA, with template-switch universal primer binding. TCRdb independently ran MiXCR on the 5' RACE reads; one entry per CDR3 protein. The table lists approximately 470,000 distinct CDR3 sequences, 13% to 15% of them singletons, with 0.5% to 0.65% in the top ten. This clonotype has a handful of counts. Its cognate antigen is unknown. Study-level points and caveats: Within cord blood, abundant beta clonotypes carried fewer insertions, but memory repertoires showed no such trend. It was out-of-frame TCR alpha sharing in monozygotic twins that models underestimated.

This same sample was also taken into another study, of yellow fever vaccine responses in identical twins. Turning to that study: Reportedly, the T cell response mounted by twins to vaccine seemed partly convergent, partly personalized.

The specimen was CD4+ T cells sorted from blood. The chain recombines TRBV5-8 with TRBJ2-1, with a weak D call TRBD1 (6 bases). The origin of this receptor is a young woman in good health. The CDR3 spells CASSLQGWGNEQFF. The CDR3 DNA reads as TGTGCCAGCAGCTTACAGGGCTGGGGGAATGAGCAGTTCTTC.